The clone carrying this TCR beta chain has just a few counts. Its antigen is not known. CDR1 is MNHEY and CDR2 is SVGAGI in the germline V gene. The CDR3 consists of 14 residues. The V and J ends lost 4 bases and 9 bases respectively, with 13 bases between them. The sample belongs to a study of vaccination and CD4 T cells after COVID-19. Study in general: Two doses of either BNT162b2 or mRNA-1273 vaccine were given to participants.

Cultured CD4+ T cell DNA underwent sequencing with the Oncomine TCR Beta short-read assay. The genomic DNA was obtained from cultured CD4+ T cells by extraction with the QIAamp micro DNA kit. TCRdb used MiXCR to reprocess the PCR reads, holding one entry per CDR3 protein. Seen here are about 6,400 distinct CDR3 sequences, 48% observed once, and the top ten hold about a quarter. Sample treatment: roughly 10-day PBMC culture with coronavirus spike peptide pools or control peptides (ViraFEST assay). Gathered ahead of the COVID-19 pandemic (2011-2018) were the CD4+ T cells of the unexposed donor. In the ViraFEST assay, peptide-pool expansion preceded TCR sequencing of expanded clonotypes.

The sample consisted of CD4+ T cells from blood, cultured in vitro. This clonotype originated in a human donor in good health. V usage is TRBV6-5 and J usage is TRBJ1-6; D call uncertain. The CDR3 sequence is CASSLGWEGSPLHF. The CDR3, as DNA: TGTGCCAGCAGTTTAGGGTGGGAGGGTTCACCCCTCCACTTT.